The rows below give T cell receptor beta chains drawn from one sample of a study of blood T cell repertoires in COVID-19. Measured with immunoSEQ multiplex PCR; TCRdb has only the in-frame clones, and not every one. The table has some 60,000 clones, approximately 86% seen once. Sequencing used peripheral blood. These receptors were obtained from a man aged 65 to 79 with acute or convalescent COVID-19. Each CDR3 is given with its conserved first and last residue. The order of the fields is V gene, J gene, D gene, clone size, CDR3 DNA, CDR3 protein. A D gene is named only where the DNA matches it firmly. Expanded clones get a size class; other rows say once, few or many, or leave the size out.

TRBV30	TRBJ2-3	NA	NA	TGTGCCTGGAGTTCTAACGAGGGGGTTAGCACAGATACGCAGTATTTT	CAWSSNEGVSTDTQYF
TRBV28	TRBJ2-7	NA	NA	TGTGCCAGCAGGGAGAGACCCAACGAGCAGTACTTC	CASRERPNEQYF
TRBV9	TRBJ2-7	NA	NA	TGTGCCAGCAGCGTAATGACAGTAGGGGCTAGGGAGCAGTACTTC	CASSVMTVGAREQYF
TRBV5-1	TRBJ1-1	TRBD1	NA	TGCGCCAGCAGCCCAGGGACAGCGAACACTGAAGCTTTCTTT	CASSPGTANTEAFF
TRBV3-1/TRBV3-2	TRBJ1-5	TRBD1	NA	TGTGCCAGCAGCCAAGGAGGGGGCATCGATCAGCCCCAGCATTTT	CASSQGGGIDQPQHF
TRBV25-1	TRBJ1-4	TRBD1	few	TGTGCCAGCAGTGCAGACAGGGGGATTAATGAAAAACTGTTTTTT	CASSADRGINEKLFF
TRBV6-5	TRBJ2-7	TRBD1	NA	TGTGCCAGCAGTATCCGACAGGGGGCAAACGAGCAGTACTTC	CASSIRQGANEQYF
TRBV15	TRBJ2-3	TRBD2	NA	TGTGCCACCAGCAGCATCGGGAAAACACGGGGGGCAGATACGCAGTATTTT	CATSSIGKTRGADTQYF
TRBV19	TRBJ1-5	NA	NA	TGTGCCAGTAGTTCGGCAGGAAGTAGCAATCAGCCCCAGCATTTT	CASSSAGSSNQPQHF
TRBV11-2	TRBJ2-5	NA	NA	TGTGCCAGCAGCTCGTGGGGTCGCGGGGGCGAGAGGGAGACCCAGTACTTC	CASSSWGRGGERETQYF
TRBV29-1	TRBJ2-7	TRBD1	NA	TGCAGCGGCCTCAGGGGGCCCTACGAGCAGTACTTC	CSGLRGPYEQYF
TRBV18	TRBJ1-4	NA	NA	TGTGCCAGCTCACCATGGACACCAGCAACTAATGAAAAACTGTTTTTT	CASSPWTPATNEKLFF
TRBV5-4	TRBJ1-1	TRBD1	NA	TGTGCCAGCAGCCAACAGGGGAGAGGTGGAAACACTGAAGCTTTCTTT	CASSQQGRGGNTEAFF
TRBV7-5	TRBJ1-5	NA	once	TGTGTCAGAAGCCCAATCAGGGGTTCGGATCAGCCCCAGCATTTT	CVRSPIRGSDQPQHF
TRBV5-4	TRBJ2-5	TRBD2	NA	TGTGCCAGCAGCCAGAGACTAGCGGGGCAAGAGACCCAGTACTTC	CASSQRLAGQETQYF
TRBV4-2	TRBJ1-2	TRBD1	NA	TGTGCCAGCAGCCCCCGGACAGGGGAAGGCTACACCTTC	CASSPRTGEGYTF
TRBV3-1/TRBV3-2	TRBJ1-6	NA	NA	TGTGCCAGCAGCCCAGGACATCCTAATTCACCCCTCCACTTT	CASSPGHPNSPLHF
TRBV19	TRBJ1-2	NA	NA	TGTGCCAGTAATGGGGGGGCCAAAGGCGGCTACACCTTC	CASNGGAKGGYTF
TRBV7-3	TRBJ2-2	NA	NA	TGTGCCAGCAGCCCCTCCTCAGTCGGGGAGCTGTTTTTT	CASSPSSVGELFF
TRBV3-1/TRBV3-2	TRBJ1-6	NA	NA	TGTGCCAGCAGCCCTCCCGGAGATGGGTCACCCCTCCACTTT	CASSPPGDGSPLHF
TRBV7-2	TRBJ2-7	TRBD1	few	TGTGCCAGCAGCTTGGGACAGGGGGTTATCTACGAGCAGTACTTC	CASSLGQGVIYEQYF
TRBV9	TRBJ1-3	NA	NA	TGTGCCAGCAGCTCAGTAACGACTGGAAACACCATATATTTT	CASSSVTTGNTIYF
TRBV3-1/TRBV3-2	TRBJ2-1	NA	NA	TGTGCCAGCAGCTTCCCCAGGCGCCAGCAGTTCTTC	CASSFPRRQQFF
TRBV13	TRBJ1-4	TRBD1	once	TGTGCCAGCAGCTTAGGACAGGGGACTAATGAAAAACTGTTTTTT	CASSLGQGTNEKLFF
TRBV28	TRBJ2-5	NA	NA	TGTGCCAGCAGACCCCCCGTACTCCAAGAGACCCAGTACTTC	CASRPPVLQETQYF
TRBV12-5	TRBJ2-3	NA	NA	TGTGCCACGGGAGATTGGGATACGCAGTATTTT	CATGDWDTQYF
TRBV30	TRBJ1-5	TRBD1	NA	TGTGCCTGGTCACAGGGGGCACAGCAGCCCCAGCATTTT	CAWSQGAQQPQHF
TRBV5-1	TRBJ1-5	NA	NA	TGCGCCAGCAGCCCCTTGGGGGGACCTAGCAATCAGCCCCAGCATTTT	CASSPLGGPSNQPQHF
TRBV5-4	TRBJ2-7	TRBD1	NA	TGTGCCAGCAGCTTGGCAGACAGGGCCACCTACGAGCAGTACTTC	CASSLADRATYEQYF
TRBV29-1	TRBJ1-1	NA	NA	TGCAGCGTTGAAGAGGGAGGGGGAACTGAAGCTTTCTTT	CSVEEGGGTEAFF
TRBV28	TRBJ1-5	NA	NA	TGTGCCAGCAGCGTTGGGGCTTCAGTGTATCAGCCCCAGCATTTT	CASSVGASVYQPQHF
TRBV20-1	TRBJ2-7	NA	NA	TGCAGTGCTAGTCTGGGGGGAAACTACGAGCAGTACTTC	CSASLGGNYEQYF
TRBV18	TRBJ2-1	TRBD2	NA	TGTGCCAGCTCACCCGGGGGGGCCCTAACGGGCGAGTTCTTC	CASSPGGALTGEFF
TRBV6-5	TRBJ1-5	TRBD1	NA	TGTGCCAGCAGTCCGGGACAGGGTTTTATTCAGCCCCAGCATTTT	CASSPGQGFIQPQHF
TRBV3-1/TRBV3-2	TRBJ1-1	NA	NA	TGTGCCAGCAGCCAATGGGCTGGCCAGACTGAAGCTTTCTTT	CASSQWAGQTEAFF
TRBV7-9	TRBJ2-3	NA	NA	TGTGCCAGTTCACGGTCAGATACGCAGTATTTT	CASSRSDTQYF
TRBV11-2	TRBJ2-7	TRBD2	NA	TGTGCCAGCAGCAGGGGTAGCGGGGCGATCTCCTACGAGCAGTACTTC	CASSRGSGAISYEQYF
TRBV5-5	TRBJ1-4	NA	once	TGTGCCAGCAGTCTTCACCGGAGCCCCAATGAGGAAAAACTGTTTTTT	CASSLHRSPNEEKLFF
TRBV5-4	TRBJ1-1	NA	NA	TGTGCCAGCAGTTTCACAGGAGTGAACACTGAAGCTTTCTTT	CASSFTGVNTEAFF
TRBV5-5	TRBJ1-2	TRBD1	NA	TGTGCCAGCAGCTGGGGACAGGAGAACTATGGCTACACCTTC	CASSWGQENYGYTF